Described below is a single T cell receptor (beta chain) sequence and its context. Its antigen is not known. Method: immunoSEQ multiplex PCR; TCRdb's copy keeps in-frame clones and lacks some. The sample contains fewer than 400,000 clones, 70% to 90% of which appear only once. This entry is derived from a study of Ad26.COV2.S vaccination and SARS-CoV-2 variants. Across the whole study: Trial arm assignment for the donor was COV1001 Ad26.COV2.S.

Regarding treatment: about 20 received Ad26.COV2.S at low or high dose, single or two shots; 5 received placebo; per-sample allocation not given. Sampling occurred on day 63 after the first vaccine or placebo injection. Vaccination employed an Ad26 vector expressing the Wuhan-strain SARS-CoV-2 spike. Study findings and constraints: Considerable breadth of spike-specific CD8+ and CD4+ T cell responses has reportedly been documented following vaccination.

The CDR3 sequence is 14 residues long. Trimming removed 1 base from V and 8 bases from J; junction bases left unmatched: 4. CDR1 is LGHNA, CDR2 YNFKEQ, per germline. The chain joins TRBV4-2 to TRBJ1-4, with 7 bases fitting TRBD1. This clonotype was obtained from a person between 18 and 59 years old who received the Ad26.COV2.S COVID-19 vaccine or a placebo. Sequenced material: peripheral blood, taken in a trial of Ad26.COV2.S vaccine versus placebo. CDR3 loop: CASSQVQGKEKLFF. CDR3 bases: TGTGCCAGCAGCCAAGTACAGGGGAAGGAAAAACTGTTTTTT.